This passage covers 21 T cell receptor beta chains from one sample sequenced in a study of beta chain features in type 1 diabetes. As every portion of the isolated RNA was reverse transcribed, the sequencing read expressed TCRB transcripts. Produced via immunoSEQ multiplex PCR; TCRdb's table is partial and in-frame only. The sample lists more than 300,000 clones; roughly a tenth were seen once. General observations from the study: Shortening that was moderate but significant affected the TCRB CDR3s of Type 1 diabetes patients in all four CD4+ subsets.

These receptors' targets are unknown. Sequencing was performed on central memory CD4+ T cells from blood. The receptors were sampled from a man in his thirties or forties with type 1 diabetes.

This CDR3 is CASRDRGPESGANVLTF. CDR3 bases: TGTGCCAGCAGAGACCGGGGTCCCGAGTCTGGGGCCAACGTCCTGACTTTC. V usage is TRBV5-6 and J usage is TRBJ2-6, with a weak D call TRBD2 (5 bases). The CDR3 is made up of 17 amino acids. Trimming took off 5 bases at V and 1 base at J, with 16 bases between the two ends. Per germline, CDR1 SGHDT and CDR2 YYEEEE.

This clone has more than one count but fewer than ten. The CDR3 here is CASSQDTLDNEQFF. In DNA form, the CDR3 reads TGCGCCAGCAGCCAAGATACCCTCGACAATGAGCAGTTCTTC. The chain joins TRBV4-3 to TRBJ2-1; no reliable D call. Germline V gives CDR1 LGHNA, CDR2 YSLEER. This CDR3 is built from 14 residues. Deletions cut 0 bases from V and 5 bases from J, with 8 bases between.

This clone was observed many times. The J gene is TRBJ2-1, the V gene TRBV6-6; D remains ambiguous. This CDR3 is 11 amino acids long. Deletions cut 3 bases from V and 6 bases from J, with 3 bases between. Germline V CDR1 and CDR2: MNHNY, SVGAGI (reference sequence). DNA of the CDR3: TGTGCCAGCAGTTATCGCAATGAGCAGTTCTTC. Amino acid sequence: CASSYRNEQFF.

In this sample, this clone turned up many times. This sequence joins TRBV11-1 and TRBJ2-6; D might be TRBD1 or TRBD2, each matching 5 bases. The CDR3 has 16 residues. CDR1 and CDR2 (germline): SGHAT, FQDESV (reference sequence). V was cut by 5 bases and J by 0 bases, with 11 bases left in between. The CDR3: CASSNRDGSGANVLTF. CDR3 sequence (DNA): TGTGCCAGCAGCAACCGGGACGGCTCTGGGGCCAACGTCCTGACTTTC.

The V gene is TRBV19, the J gene TRBJ2-3; no clear D. CDR3 length equals 14 residues. V was pared by 6 bases and J by 3 bases, with 13 bases between. Germline CDR1 is LNHDA and CDR2 is SQIVND (reference sequence). This CDR3 is CASRDGAATDTQYF. In DNA, the CDR3 is TGTGCCAGTAGGGACGGAGCCGCGACAGATACGCAGTATTTT.

The rearrangement links TRBV19 to TRBJ1-2; 8 bases align to TRBD1. Germline assignment: CDR1 LNHDA and CDR2 SQIVND (reference sequence). The trim removed 6 bases at V and 3 bases at J, leaving 9 bases unmatched. The length of the CDR3 is 15 residues. The CDR3: CASSPDREVYYGYTF. The CDR3 region has the DNA TGTGCCAGTAGCCCGGACAGGGAGGTTTACTATGGCTACACCTTC.

This clone has a count of ten or more. CDR3 nucleotides: TGTGCCATCAGTTGGACGCCTGGTGGGGAGACCCAGTACTTC. Protein: CAISWTPGGETQYF. The rearrangement uses TRBV10-3 and TRBJ2-5; D call uncertain. From germline, CDR1 is ENHRY and CDR2 SYGVKD. The CDR3 has 14 residues. V lost 5 bases and J 5 bases, leaving 15 bases between the germline ends.

CDR3 nucleotide sequence: TGTGCCAGCAGCTTAGTTCCGGGTTCCAACGCGAACACCGGGGAGCTGTTTTTT. Protein: CASSLVPGSNANTGELFF. The V gene is TRBV7-6, the J gene TRBJ2-2; D is ambiguous. The CDR3 loop spans 18 amino acids. V was pared by 1 base and J by 0 bases, with 15 bases between. The germline V gene has CDR1 SGHVS and CDR2 FNYEAQ. The variable domain in full, with the rest retrieved from reference TRBV7-6 and TRBJ2-2, is GAGVSQSPRYKVTKRGQDVALRCDPISGHVSLYWYRQALGQGPEFLTYFNYEAQQDKSGLPNDRFSAERPEGSISTLTIQRTEQRDSAMYRCASSLVPGSNANTGELFFGEGSRLTVL.

In this sample, this clone turned up a few times. The CDR3, as DNA: TGCGCCAGCAGCCAAGATCTTGTCGGGGCGTCCCCTGAGGGCTATGGCTACACCTTC. It translates to CASSQDLVGASPEGYGYTF. This chain joins TRBV4-3 and TRBJ1-2; D is perhaps TRBD1 (5 bases). The germline gives CDR1 LGHNA, CDR2 YSLEER. V was cut by 0 bases and J by 4 bases, with 24 bases left in between. The CDR3 loop spans 19 amino acids.

This clone has a count of ten or more. Within the sample, other DNA sequences also encode this same CDR3. The chain has TRBV27 and TRBJ1-1, with D maybe TRBD1 (5 bases). The V end lost 0 bases, the J end lost 3 bases, and 5 bases lay between the germline ends. The CDR3 loop spans 13 amino acids. The germline V gene encodes CDR1 MNHEY and CDR2 SMNVEV (reference sequence). The CDR3 region has the DNA TGTGCCAGCAGTTTATCCAGGGACACTGAAGCTTTCTTT. Translating it yields CASSLSRDTEAFF.

This clone has only a few counts. V usage is TRBV5-1 and J usage is TRBJ1-2; D call uncertain. The CDR3 covers 13 residues. V lost 4 bases and J lost 2, with 9 bases in between. CDR1 is SGHRS, CDR2 YFSETQ, per germline. The CDR3 is CASSTDPNYGYTF. The CDR3, as DNA: TGCGCCAGCAGCACGGATCCCAACTATGGCTACACCTTC.

This clone has more than one count but fewer than ten. The gene calls are TRBV5-4 and TRBJ1-1; no definite D call. The germline V gene encodes CDR1 SGHNT and CDR2 YYREEE (reference sequence). V dropped 1 base and J dropped 11 bases, with 12 bases sitting between them. CDR3 length: 12 residues. CDR3 sequence (DNA): TGTGCCAGCAGCTTGTTTGGGGAATATGCTTTCTTT. As protein: CASSLFGEYAFF.

This clone was counted only a few times. The chain is built from TRBV7-9 and TRBJ1-4; 8 positions match TRBD1. CDR1 is SEHNR, CDR2 FQNEAQ, per germline (reference sequence). The CDR3 covers 15 residues. The junction had 2 bases not matched to a gene; V was cut back by 4 bases and J by 1 base. The CDR3 bases are TGTGCCAGCAGCTCCGGACAGGGAACTAATGAAAAACTGTTTTTT. As protein: CASSSGQGTNEKLFF.

This clone was recorded at least ten times. The V call is TRBV2, the J call TRBJ2-1, with 10 bases identical to TRBD2. The germline gives CDR1 SNHLY, CDR2 FYNNEI. With V trimmed by 5 bases and J by 0 bases, 7 bases remained unmatched. There are 17 residues in the CDR3. The CDR3 DNA reads as TGTGCCAGCAGTTATCTAGGACTAGCGGACTCCTACAATGAGCAGTTCTTC. This sequence encodes CASSYLGLADSYNEQFF.

Many counts were recorded for this clone. The V and J genes are TRBV21-1 and TRBJ2-5; the table's D call TRBD1 went unverified against the DNA. TRBV21-1 constitutes a pseudogene. This CDR3 has 16 residues. In DNA form, the CDR3 reads TGTGCCAGCAGCGCCAGGGTTAGGAGCAGGAAAGAGACCCAGTACTTC. Translating it yields CASSARVRSRKETQYF.

The chain joins TRBV5-1 to TRBJ1-4; TRBD1 matches 8 bases. Germline values: CDR1 SGHRS, CDR2 YFSETQ. Trimming cost V 4 bases and J 7 bases; bases outside gene matches: 6. The CDR3 loop spans 14 amino acids. This chain's CDR3 is CASSRRQGSEKLFF. As DNA, the CDR3 is TGCGCCAGCAGCCGCCGACAGGGGAGTGAAAAACTGTTTTTT.

The table lists this clone with a few counts. The chain uses TRBV30 and TRBJ2-7; D unresolved. The CDR3 is 12 residues long. Trimming stripped 2 bases from V and 0 bases from J, with 5 bases between. Germline-derived CDR1 and CDR2 are GTSNPN and SVGIG (reference sequence). In nucleotides, the CDR3 is TGTGCCTGGAGTTCCTACTCCTACGAGCAGTACTTC. It encodes CAWSSYSYEQYF.

This clone came up a few times. The chain combines TRBV2 with TRBJ2-1; no reliable D call. The CDR3 is 14 amino acids. Trimming pared 6 bases from V and 5 bases from J, leaving 14 bases between. Germline V CDR1 and CDR2: SNHLY, FYNNEI. The CDR3 bases are TGTGCCAGCAGGGGCTTGGCAAACAACAATGAGCAGTTCTTC. It specifies CASRGLANNNEQFF.

Many counts were recorded for this clone. The missing conserved phenylalanine or tryptophan at the end of this CDR3 makes a read error likely. The DNA is left out, because the CDR3 cannot be placed on it with certainty; the CDR3 is given as TCRdb lists it. The chain employs TRBV21-1 and TRBJ1-1. TRBV21-1 is given as a pseudogene. The CDR3 length is 10 residues, termini included. The chain's CDR3 is CASSKGPRSC.

This clone was counted at least ten times. The genes are TRBV7-8 and TRBJ2-7; D call uncertain. This CDR3 is built from 11 residues. CDR1 SGHVS and CDR2 FQNEAQ come from the germline V gene. V was trimmed by 4 bases and J by 6 bases, leaving 7 bases between them. Here the CDR3 DNA reads TGTGCCAGCAGCTCCACTGTCGAGCAGTACTTC. As protein: CASSSTVEQYF.

The rearrangement joins TRBV1 to TRBJ2-1; TRBD2, as called in the table, went unchecked against the DNA. TRBV1 is annotated as a pseudogene. The CDR3 is made up of 16 amino acids. CDR3 region: CTSSQICVPRGNEQFF. For the CDR3, the DNA is TGCACCAGCAGCCAGATCTGCGTACCCCGCGGCAATGAGCAGTTCTTC.